The clone carrying this TCR beta chain was recorded a few times. PCR was performed using 60 Vbeta and 13 Jbeta primers. Some clones are missing from TCRdb's copy, which holds only in-frame ones; the method was immunoSEQ multiplex PCR. The sample consists of 150,000 to 200,000 clones, approximately 75% of them appearing once. The CDR3 covers 14 residues. V lost 3 bases, J lost 0 bases, and 2 bases stayed unmatched. Germline CDR1 and CDR2: SGHRS and YFSETQ. The sample originates from a study of cytomegalovirus exposure and HLA in healthy donors. The sample taken for sequencing was PBMCs. The J gene is TRBJ1-2, the V gene TRBV5-1; 7 positions match TRBD1. The sequence derives from a girl aged 10-17 years in good health and CMV-seronegative. The CDR3 spells CASSSGQPNYGYTF. For the CDR3, the DNA is TGCGCCAGCAGCTCGGGACAGCCTAACTATGGCTACACCTTC.